Presented here are 24 T cell receptor beta chains from one specimen sequenced in a study of shared clonotypes between healthy human individuals. CD45RO-negative, CCR7-positively selected cells formed the naive CD8 fraction, excluding terminally differentiated effector memory CD45RA+ cells. Profiling relied on immunoSEQ multiplex PCR, and the TCRdb table lists in-frame clones only, not all of them. The sample carries about 600,000 clones, around 95% recorded once. Sequenced input: naive CD8+ T cells sorted from blood. The origin of the receptors is a woman aged 25 to 39 in good health.

The J gene is TRBJ2-7, the V gene TRBV28; 14 positions agree with TRBD2. CDR1 and CDR2 (germline): MDHEN, SYDVKM. With 5 bases clipped from V and 5 bases from J, the junction kept 5 bases outside the gene matches. This CDR3 is 15 amino acids long. CDR3 loop: CASSRTSGRIDEQYF. The CDR3 DNA reads TGTGCCAGCAGTCGGACTAGCGGGAGGATCGACGAGCAGTACTTC.

The rearrangement uses TRBV5-6 and TRBJ1-5, with no clear D. Germline values: CDR1 SGHDT, CDR2 YYEEEE. This CDR3 region has 15 residues. The V gene lost 1 base and the J gene lost 5 bases, with 13 bases spanning the gap. The CDR3: CASSLRARTYQPQHF. The CDR3 nucleotides read TGTGCCAGCAGCTTGCGCGCCAGAACGTATCAGCCCCAGCATTTT.

The V gene is TRBV11-2, the J gene TRBJ2-7; 12 nucleotides align to TRBD2. Germline lookup yields CDR1 SGHAT and CDR2 FQNNGV. This CDR3 region has 15 residues. The V and J ends lost 4 bases and 6 bases, in that order; junction bases with no gene match: 7. The CDR3 DNA sequence: TGTGCCAGCAGCTCCGGACTAGCGGGAACGGGCGAGCAGTACTTC. Protein: CASSSGLAGTGEQYF.

V gene TRBV27 combines with J gene TRBJ2-7, with D hard to call. Germline V gives CDR1 MNHEY, CDR2 SMNVEV (reference sequence). CDR3 size: 12 residues. Trimming removed 5 bases from V and 0 bases from J, with 5 bases in between. The CDR3 DNA follows: TGTGCCAGCAGTCTTCTCTCCTACGAGCAGTACTTC. Amino acids: CASSLLSYEQYF.

This clone was seen a single time. The V call is TRBV7-8, the J call TRBJ2-7, with 7 positions matching TRBD2. The CDR3 length is 16 residues. Germline CDR1 reads SGHVS; CDR2 reads FQNEAQ. V was clipped by 5 bases and J by 4 bases; unmatched bases: 14. The CDR3 sequence is CASSPPLGLREYEQYF. The DNA for the CDR3 is TGTGCCAGCAGCCCTCCACTCGGGTTGCGGGAGTACGAGCAGTACTTC. The variable domain in full, completed from reference TRBV7-8 and TRBJ2-7, reads GAGVSQSPRYKVAKRGQDVALRCDPISGHVSLFWYQQALGQGPEFLTYFQNEAQLDKSGLPSDRFFAERPEGSVSTLKIQRTQQEDSAVYLCASSPPLGLREYEQYFGPGTRLTVT.

The V and J genes are TRBV27 and TRBJ1-2; perhaps TRBD1 as D (6 bases). The CDR3 spans 13 residues. Trimming removed 7 bases at V and 4 bases at J, with 13 bases between. The germline gives CDR1 MNHEY, CDR2 SMNVEV (reference sequence). The CDR3 DNA follows: TGTGCCAGCAAAAACGAGGGGGTCTATGGCTACACCTTC. This codes for CASKNEGVYGYTF.

The chain employs TRBV2 and TRBJ1-2; D uncertain. Germline-derived CDR1 and CDR2 are SNHLY and FYNNEI. CDR3 length equals 12 residues. V was pared by 8 bases and J by 6 bases, with 13 bases between. CDR3 nucleotide sequence: TGTGCCAGCCTGGGGTTATCGAATGGCTACACCTTC. This translates into CASLGLSNGYTF.

This clone was observed a single time. CDR3 sequence (DNA): TGTGCCAGCAGCTCCATCCCGTGGGGGAACACTGAAGCTTTCTTT. Its protein product is CASSSIPWGNTEAFF. The J gene is TRBJ1-1, the V gene TRBV11-1; D remains unclear. This CDR3 region has 15 residues. Germline CDR1 and CDR2: SGHAT and FQDESV (reference sequence). V was cut by 4 bases and J by 1 base, with 13 bases left in between.

The chain carries TRBV6-5 and TRBJ2-7, with D possibly matching TRBD2 (5 bases). The V gene's germline CDR1 is MNHEY and CDR2 SVGAGI. This CDR3 is 13 amino acids long. V lost 5 bases to trimming and J lost 7 bases, with 15 bases between them. CDR3 DNA sequence: TGTGCCAGCAGTAAGACCCTCCCGGGGGAGCAGTACTTC. It yields the protein CASSKTLPGEQYF.

The rearrangement joins TRBV9 to TRBJ2-3; D unclear. The germline V and J ends were trimmed by 4 bases and 6 bases, with 6 bases remaining between them. In germline, CDR1 is SGDLS, CDR2 YYNGEE. The CDR3 runs 11 residues. In DNA, the CDR3 is TGTGCCAGCAGCATATCGGATACGCAGTATTTT. Translating gives CASSISDTQYF.

The chain uses TRBV10-3 and TRBJ2-1, with 7 bases fitting TRBD2. Germline V gene sequence: CDR1 ENHRY, CDR2 SYGVKD. The CDR3 length is 17 residues. V gave up 0 bases and J gave up 0 bases; unmatched junction bases: 5. The CDR3 spells CAISESFSGSSYNEQFF. CDR3 in DNA: TGTGCCATCAGTGAGTCGTTTAGCGGGTCCTCCTACAATGAGCAGTTCTTC.

The chain uses TRBV4-1 and TRBJ2-7; 10 nucleotides match TRBD1. This CDR3 has 17 residues. V shed 5 bases and J 2 bases; nucleotides not matched to a gene: 12. Germline V lookup: CDR1 MGHRA, CDR2 YSYEKL. The CDR3 bases are TGCGCCAGCAGCGAGAATGCAGACAGGGGGCGAACCTACGAGCAGTACTTC. Translating it yields CASSENADRGRTYEQYF.

This chain connects TRBV6-1 to TRBJ1-5; no definite D call. Germline CDR1 is MNHNS and CDR2 is SASEGT. Trimming removed 3 bases from V and 6 bases from J, with 9 bases in between. The CDR3 has 13 amino acids. The CDR3 bases are TGTGCCAGCAGTGAGTATGGTAGTCAGCCCCAGCATTTT. Translating gives CASSEYGSQPQHF.

The chain carries TRBV27 and TRBJ2-1; 7 bases match TRBD1. The J segment lost 8 bases and the V segment lost 3 bases, leaving 7 bases of the junction unmatched. The length of the CDR3 is 14 residues. CDR1 MNHEY and CDR2 SMNVEV come from the germline V gene (reference sequence). CDR3 DNA sequence: TGTGCCAGCAGTTTCCGGGACAGTAATCATGAGCAGTTCTTC. Its protein product is CASSFRDSNHEQFF.

V is TRBV6-1 and J is TRBJ1-4, with 10 bases fitting TRBD1. The V gene end was trimmed by 2 bases and the J gene end by 6 bases; junction bases not matched to a gene: 12. Germline V gene sequence: CDR1 MNHNS, CDR2 SASEGT. The CDR3 extends over 18 amino acids. The CDR3 sequence is CASSEFFQTGGVDEKLFF. DNA for the CDR3: TGTGCCAGCAGTGAATTTTTCCAGACAGGGGGCGTGGATGAAAAACTGTTTTTT.

The V gene is TRBV5-5, the J gene TRBJ1-3; D remains ambiguous. V gave up 1 base and J gave up 1 base, with 21 bases separating them. The CDR3 covers 19 residues. Looked up from germline, CDR1 is SGHKS and CDR2 is YYEKEE (reference sequence). In DNA form, the CDR3 reads TGTGCCAGCAGCTTGAGAGTGGTGGGGATACTTGAATCTGGAAACACCATATATTTT. Its translation is CASSLRVVGILESGNTIYF.

V and J are TRBV7-8 and TRBJ1-3; D is possibly TRBD1 (5 bases). Germline V gene data show CDR1 as SGHVS and CDR2 as FQNEAQ. The CDR3 sequence is 14 residues long. The V end lost 5 bases, the J end lost 3 bases, and 11 bases lay between the germline ends. The CDR3 DNA sequence: TGTGCCAGCAGCCAAAAAAGGGGTGGAAACACCATATATTTT. This encodes CASSQKRGGNTIYF.

The chain couples TRBV29-1 to TRBJ2-3, with D tentatively TRBD1 (6 bases). The germline gives CDR1 SQVTM, CDR2 ANQGSEA. V was clipped by 4 bases and J by 3 bases, with 11 bases between them. There are 13 residues in the CDR3. CDR3 loop: CSVVGGLTDTQYF. The CDR3 DNA reads as TGCAGCGTTGTAGGGGGATTGACAGATACGCAGTATTTT.

V is TRBV5-4 and J is TRBJ2-3; D remains ambiguous. The CDR3 spans 12 residues. V lost 3 bases and J lost 2, with 4 bases in between. Germline values: CDR1 SGHNT, CDR2 YYREEE (reference sequence). CDR3 in DNA: TGTGCCAGCAGCTGGATCACAGATACGCAGTATTTT. Encoded protein: CASSWITDTQYF. Full variable domain (rest looked up from reference TRBV5-4 and TRBJ2-3): ETGVTQSPTHLIKTRGQQVTLRCSSQSGHNTVSWYQQALGQGPQFIFQYYREEENGRGNFPPRFSGLQFPNYSSELNVNALELDDSALYLCASSWITDTQYFGPGTRLTVL.

This clone showed up just once. CDR3 sequence: CASSAGDYEQYF. The CDR3 nucleotides read TGTGCCAGCAGCGCAGGGGACTACGAGCAGTACTTC. This chain links TRBV7-2 with TRBJ2-7; possibly TRBD1 for D (6 bases). The V end lost 5 bases, the J end lost 3 bases, and 8 bases lay between the germline ends. Per germline, CDR1 SGHTA and CDR2 FQGNSA. This CDR3 has 12 amino acids.

The J gene is TRBJ2-7, the V gene TRBV6-4, with 12 positions matching TRBD2. The CDR3 has 18 residues. The V and J ends lost 7 bases and 0 bases, in that order; junction bases with no gene match: 13. CDR1 and CDR2 (germline): MRHNA, SNTAGT. CDR3 DNA sequence: TGTGCCAGCAACCTACCCGGACTAGCGGGACCCCACTCCTACGAGCAGTACTTC. This codes for CASNLPGLAGPHSYEQYF.

The chain links TRBV28 to TRBJ1-4; D gene uncertain. Trimming took 6 bases from V and 7 from J, leaving 15 bases between them. The CDR3 spans 14 residues. The germline gives CDR1 MDHEN, CDR2 SYDVKM. The CDR3 here is CASRPAYSGEKLFF. The CDR3 region has the DNA TGTGCCAGCAGACCGGCATACAGTGGTGAAAAACTGTTTTTT.

This chain uses TRBV6-5 with TRBJ2-5; D is unresolved. CDR1 is MNHEY, CDR2 SVGAGI, per germline. The V gene lost 0 bases and the J gene lost 5 bases, with 16 bases spanning the gap. There are 16 residues in the CDR3. CDR3 region: CASSYSVRSYGETQYF. The CDR3 region has the DNA TGTGCCAGCAGTTACTCGGTCCGGTCATACGGTGAGACCCAGTACTTC.

This rearrangement joins TRBV9 to TRBJ2-5; D might be TRBD2 (5 bases). Trimming left V 1 base short and J 2 bases short, with 18 bases between. The CDR3 has 17 amino acids. Germline V lookup: CDR1 SGDLS, CDR2 YYNGEE. DNA of the CDR3: TGTGCCAGCAGCGTATTTGAGGGTGTGTCGATACAAGAGACCCAGTACTTC. Translated: CASSVFEGVSIQETQYF.